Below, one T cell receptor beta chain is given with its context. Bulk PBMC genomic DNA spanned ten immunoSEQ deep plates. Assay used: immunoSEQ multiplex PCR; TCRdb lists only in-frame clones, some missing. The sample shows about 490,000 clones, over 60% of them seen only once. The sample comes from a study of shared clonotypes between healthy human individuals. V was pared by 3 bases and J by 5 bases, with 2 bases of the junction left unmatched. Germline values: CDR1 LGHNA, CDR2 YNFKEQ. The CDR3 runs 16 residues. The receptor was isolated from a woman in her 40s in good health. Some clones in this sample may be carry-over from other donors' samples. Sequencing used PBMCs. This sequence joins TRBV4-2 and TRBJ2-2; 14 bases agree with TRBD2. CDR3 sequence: CASSQGLAGDTGELFF. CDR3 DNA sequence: TGTGCCAGCAGCCAGGGACTAGCGGGAGATACCGGGGAGCTGTTTTTT.